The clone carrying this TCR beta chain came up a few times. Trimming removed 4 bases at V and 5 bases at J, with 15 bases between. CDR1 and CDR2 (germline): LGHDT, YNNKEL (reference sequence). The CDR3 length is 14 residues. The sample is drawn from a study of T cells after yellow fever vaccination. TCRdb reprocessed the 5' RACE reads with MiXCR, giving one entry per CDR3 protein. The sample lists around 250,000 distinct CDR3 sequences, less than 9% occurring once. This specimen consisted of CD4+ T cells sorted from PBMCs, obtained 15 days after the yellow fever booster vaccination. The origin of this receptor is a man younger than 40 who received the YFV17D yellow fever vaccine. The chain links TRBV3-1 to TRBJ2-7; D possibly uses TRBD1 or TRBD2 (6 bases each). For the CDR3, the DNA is TGTGCCAGCAGCCTCTCCACGGGGGCCAACGAGCAGTACTTC. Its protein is CASSLSTGANEQYF.